The 5 T cell receptor beta chains below come from one sample, sequenced in a study of blood T cell repertoires in COVID-19. The table came from immunoSEQ multiplex PCR; TCRdb's copy has only in-frame clones and leaves some out. Here the sample spans tens of thousands of clones, roughly 80% being singletons. Sequencing was carried out using peripheral blood. The receptor source for this set is a human donor in a cohort sampled during active COVID-19.

This clone was seen a handful of times. V and J are TRBV5-6 and TRBJ1-1, with a weak D call TRBD1 (6 bases). Germline V gives CDR1 SGHDT, CDR2 YYEEEE. The CDR3 runs to 14 residues. V lost 1 base, J lost 4 bases, and 11 bases lay in between. DNA of the CDR3: TGTGCCAGCAGCTTGAATCAGGGGCCCACTGAAGCTTTCTTT. It encodes CASSLNQGPTEAFF.

This clone was seen many times. The chain recombines TRBV19 with TRBJ1-1; 7 bases are shared with TRBD1. The CDR3 extends over 16 amino acids. Germline V gene lookup returns CDR1 LNHDA and CDR2 SQIVND (reference sequence). V trimming: 2 bases; J trimming: 1 base; junction bases outside the gene matches: 7. The CDR3 loop reads CASSINRQGKNTEAFF. The CDR3 region has the DNA TGTGCCAGTAGTATAAATAGACAGGGAAAGAACACTGAAGCTTTCTTT. Combining the CDR3 with reference TRBV19 and TRBJ1-1 gives the whole variable domain DGGITQSPKYLFRKEGQNVTLSCEQNLNHDAMYWYRQDPGQGLRLIYYSQIVNDFQKGDIAEGYSVSREKKESFPLTVTSAQKNPTAFYLCASSINRQGKNTEAFFGQGTRLTVV.

The V gene is TRBV6-5, the J gene TRBJ1-2; TRBD1 matches at 11 bases. The germline V gene has CDR1 MNHEY and CDR2 SVGAGI. Losses at the gene ends were 6 bases for V and 6 bases for J; bases not matched to a gene: 3. The CDR3 contains 13 residues. This CDR3 reads CASRGQGEDGYTF. DNA for the CDR3: TGTGCCAGCAGGGGACAGGGGGAGGATGGCTACACCTTC.

This chain connects TRBV5-5 to TRBJ1-1; 8 positions agree with TRBD1. Germline loops: CDR1 SGHKS, CDR2 YYEKEE (reference sequence). The trim removed 0 bases at V and 7 bases at J, leaving 2 bases unmatched. The CDR3 runs 13 residues. For the CDR3, the DNA is TGTGCCAGCAGCTTGGCGACAGGGGTTGAAGCTTTCTTT. Translated: CASSLATGVEAFF.

This clone was recorded a few times. This rearrangement joins TRBV5-1 to TRBJ2-2, with D possibly matching TRBD1 (5 bases). The CDR3 spans 14 residues. The V end lost 1 base, the J end lost 3 bases, and 7 bases lay between the germline ends. Germline-derived CDR1 and CDR2 are SGHRS and YFSETQ. CDR3 DNA: TGCGCCAGCAGCTTGATAGGGGACACCGGGGAGCTGTTTTTT. It codes for CASSLIGDTGELFF.